A single sample gave rise to the 27 T cell receptor beta chains below, sequenced in a study of shared clonotypes between healthy human individuals. Assay: immunoSEQ multiplex PCR; the TCRdb copy retains only in-frame clones and omits some. Among 850,000 to 1,200,000 clones listed, 65% to 75% were seen once. Material: memory CD4+ T cells sorted from blood. The subset: CD45RA-negative fraction. The source of these receptors is a man aged 18 to 35 in good health.

The rearrangement links TRBV30 to TRBJ2-1; D is ambiguous. V shed 3 bases and J shed 9 bases, with 9 bases lying between them. The CDR3 loop spans 11 amino acids. CDR1 and CDR2 (germline): GTSNPN, SVGIG (reference sequence). The CDR3 loop reads CAWSVPGEQFF. In DNA, the CDR3 is TGTGCCTGGAGCGTGCCAGGTGAGCAGTTCTTC.

This chain joins TRBV5-1 and TRBJ2-7; TRBD2 agrees at 14 bases. V was clipped by 3 bases and J by 3 bases; unmatched bases: 2. From germline, CDR1 is SGHRS and CDR2 YFSETQ. This CDR3 region has 15 residues. CDR3 amino acids: CASSYGTSGSYEQYF. CDR3 coding DNA: TGCGCCAGCAGCTATGGGACTAGCGGGAGCTACGAGCAGTACTTC.

This clone came up many times. The chain has TRBV29-1 and TRBJ2-7; 10 bases are a match to TRBD1. In germline, CDR1 is SQVTM, CDR2 ANQGSEA. With 7 bases clipped from V and 3 bases from J, the junction kept 9 bases outside the gene matches. The length of the CDR3 is 14 residues. For the CDR3, the DNA is TGCAGCGCCGTCCGAGGGACAGGGGTCTACGAGCAGTACTTC. Amino acid sequence: CSAVRGTGVYEQYF.

V usage is TRBV5-1 and J usage is TRBJ2-3, with D unresolved. The ends were cut back, 0 bases at V and 6 bases at J, with 11 bases in the middle. CDR1 and CDR2 from the germline V gene are SGHRS and YFSETQ. The CDR3 is 14 amino acids. CDR3 DNA sequence: TGCGCCAGCAGCTTGGTCACCAGCTCGGATACGCAGTATTTT. The encoded protein is CASSLVTSSDTQYF.

This clone turned up a few times. The chain is built from TRBV6-6 and TRBJ2-7; D remains ambiguous. This CDR3 contains 14 residues. Trimming shortened V by 0 bases and J by 2 bases, and 8 bases separated the two germline ends. Germline loops: CDR1 MNHNY, CDR2 SVGAGI (reference sequence). The CDR3 protein is CASSYSIQAYEQYF. The CDR3 DNA follows: TGTGCCAGCAGTTACTCGATACAAGCCTACGAGCAGTACTTC.

V gene TRBV5-4 combines with J gene TRBJ1-2, with D uncertain. Between the trimmed V and J ends, which lost 9 bases and 4 bases, there was a span of 13 bases. This CDR3 contains 12 residues. CDR1 is SGHNT and CDR2 is YYREEE in the germline V gene (reference sequence). The CDR3 here is CATRRDGYGYTF. The CDR3 DNA follows: TGTGCCACCAGACGGGATGGCTATGGCTACACCTTC.

In this sample, this clone turned up once. The rearrangement uses TRBV5-8 and TRBJ2-7; TRBD1 aligns across 7 bases. Germline lookup yields CDR1 SGHTS and CDR2 YDEGEE. V lost 4 bases to trimming and J lost 0 bases; unmatched junction nucleotides: 4. This CDR3 comprises 14 residues. The DNA for the CDR3 is TGTGCCAGCAGCCCCGGGGACAGCTCCTACGAGCAGTACTTC. This codes for CASSPGDSSYEQYF.

The chain employs TRBV5-8 and TRBJ2-2, with TRBD1 as a possible D gene (6 bases). CDR1 and CDR2 from the germline V gene are SGHTS and YDEGEE. This CDR3 region has 14 residues. Trimming cost V 6 bases and J 4 bases, with 13 bases left between them. The CDR3 region is CASTYGQSTGELFF. The CDR3 DNA reads as TGTGCCAGCACGTACGGACAGTCCACCGGGGAGCTGTTTTTT. Based on the CDR3 plus reference TRBV5-8 and TRBJ2-2, the full variable domain is EAGVTQSPTHLIKTRGQQATLRCSPISGHTSVYWYQQALGLGLQFLLWYDEGEERNRGNFPPRFSGRQFPNYSSELNVNALELEDSALYLCASTYGQSTGELFFGEGSRLTVL.

J is TRBJ2-3 and V is TRBV6-5, with D unresolved. V lost 0 bases, J lost 2 bases, and 6 bases lay in between. Germline lookup yields CDR1 MNHEY and CDR2 SVGAGI. This CDR3 spans 14 amino acids. Here the CDR3 reads CASSYSDPTDTQYF. CDR3 DNA sequence: TGTGCCAGCAGTTACTCCGACCCCACAGATACGCAGTATTTT.

This sequence joins TRBV28 and TRBJ2-1; 14 nucleotides match TRBD2. Germline CDR1 reads MDHEN; CDR2 reads SYDVKM. V lost 6 bases, J lost 3 bases, and 4 bases stayed unmatched. The CDR3 is 16 amino acids. CDR3 coding DNA: TGTGCCAGCAGGACTAGCGGGGGGGCGATCTACAATGAGCAGTTCTTC. Amino acids: CASRTSGGAIYNEQFF.

This clone was recorded a few times. This chain connects TRBV28 to TRBJ1-6; TRBD1 agrees at 8 bases. The CDR3 has 14 amino acids. V lost 1 base to trimming and J lost 13 bases; unmatched junction nucleotides: 6. CDR1 is MDHEN and CDR2 is SYDVKM in the germline V gene. The CDR3, as DNA: TGTGCCAGCAGTTTATACAGGGGGGCTAAGCCCCTCCACTTT. Its translation is CASSLYRGAKPLHF.

The genes are TRBV19 and TRBJ1-5; tentatively, D is TRBD1 (5 bases). Per the germline V gene, CDR1 is LNHDA and CDR2 is SQIVND (reference sequence). The CDR3 has 15 residues. V lost 8 bases to trimming and J lost 3 bases, with 17 bases between them. The CDR3 DNA is TGTGCCAGTTGCACCGGGACGGGCAACAATCAGCCCCAGCATTTT. Its translation is CASCTGTGNNQPQHF.

The chain uses TRBV30 and TRBJ1-1, with D possibly matching TRBD1 (6 bases). The CDR3 sequence is 15 residues long. CDR1 is GTSNPN, CDR2 SVGIG, per germline (reference sequence). V lost 2 bases to trimming and J lost 0 bases, with 13 bases between them. CDR3 sequence (DNA): TGTGCCTGGAGTTCGCAGGGGATCATGAACACTGAAGCTTTCTTT. This sequence encodes CAWSSQGIMNTEAFF.

The V and J genes are TRBV19 and TRBJ2-1; 15 bases are a match to TRBD2. CDR3 length equals 18 residues. V lost 7 bases to trimming and J lost 0 bases; unmatched junction nucleotides: 7. Per germline, CDR1 LNHDA and CDR2 SQIVND (reference sequence). Here the CDR3 reads CASTRTSGGAGSYNEQFF. For the CDR3, the DNA is TGTGCCAGTACCCGGACTAGCGGGGGGGCCGGCTCCTACAATGAGCAGTTCTTC. The variable domain in full, with the rest retrieved from reference TRBV19 and TRBJ2-1, is DGGITQSPKYLFRKEGQNVTLSCEQNLNHDAMYWYRQDPGQGLRLIYYSQIVNDFQKGDIAEGYSVSREKKESFPLTVTSAQKNPTAFYLCASTRTSGGAGSYNEQFFGPGTRLTVL.

V usage is TRBV9 and J usage is TRBJ1-3; the match to TRBD1 covers 7 bases. V lost 0 bases, J lost 1 base, and 7 bases stayed unmatched. The CDR3 has 17 amino acids. Germline assignment: CDR1 SGDLS and CDR2 YYNGEE. Written as DNA, the CDR3 is TGTGCCAGCAGCGTAGTGAGCGACAGGGCTTCTGGAAACACCATATATTTT. This gives the protein CASSVVSDRASGNTIYF.

This chain connects TRBV7-8 to TRBJ2-5; D may be TRBD2 (6 bases). The ends were cut back, 5 bases at V and 5 bases at J, with 15 bases in the middle. This CDR3 has 14 amino acids. CDR1 SGHVS and CDR2 FQNEAQ come from the germline V gene. The CDR3 coding sequence is TGTGCCAGCAGCCTCCGGGGCAGCGGGGAGACCCAGTACTTC. Amino acids: CASSLRGSGETQYF.

This chain uses TRBV19 with TRBJ1-4; no clear D gene. The CDR3 is 14 residues long. V lost 3 bases, J lost 8 bases, and 13 bases lay in between. The germline V gene encodes CDR1 LNHDA and CDR2 SQIVND (reference sequence). CDR3 nucleotides: TGTGCCAGTAGTATCGAGGGTGGTCGCGAAAAACTGTTTTTT. It codes for CASSIEGGREKLFF.

This rearrangement joins TRBV5-1 to TRBJ2-3; D is unresolved. This CDR3 has 13 amino acids. CDR1 SGHRS and CDR2 YFSETQ come from the germline V gene. V was cut by 3 bases and J by 3 bases, with 8 bases left in between. CDR3 sequence: CASSSPPTDTQYF. The DNA for the CDR3 is TGCGCCAGCAGCTCTCCTCCGACAGATACGCAGTATTTT.

The J gene is TRBJ2-6, the V gene TRBV5-1; TRBD1 matches at 7 bases. Trimming at V came to 7 bases and at J to 0 bases, leaving 4 bases not matched to a gene. The CDR3 covers 15 residues. CDR1 SGHRS and CDR2 YFSETQ come from the germline V gene. The CDR3: CASGTESSGANVLTF. CDR3 nucleotides: TGCGCCAGCGGGACAGAGAGCTCTGGGGCCAACGTCCTGACTTTC.

The chain recombines TRBV19 with TRBJ1-6; tentative D call: TRBD1 (5 bases). The CDR3 totals 13 residues. Germline CDR1 is LNHDA and CDR2 is SQIVND (reference sequence). The ends were cut back, 3 bases at V and 8 bases at J, with 8 bases in the middle. The CDR3 DNA reads as TGTGCCAGTAGTATGACAGCTTATTCACCCCTCCACTTT. Encoded protein: CASSMTAYSPLHF.

This sequence joins TRBV6-5 and TRBJ2-7; 8 bases line up with TRBD1. Germline V CDR1 and CDR2: MNHEY, SVGAGI. The CDR3 extends over 15 amino acids. Trimming took 2 bases from V and 3 from J; bases not matched to a gene: 6. CDR3 in DNA: TGTGCCAGCAGTTACATGTCAGGGGGCGGCTACGAGCAGTACTTC. Its protein is CASSYMSGGGYEQYF.

In regard to this clone: A read error may account for a junction end that differs from germline. V and J are TRBV19 and TRBJ2-5; the D gene is possibly TRBD2 (7 bases). CDR1 and CDR2 from the germline V gene are LNHDA and SQIVND (reference sequence). The CDR3 covers 16 residues. As DNA, the CDR3 is TGTGCCAGTAGTATACTCAGGGGAGGGGGACAAGGGACCCAGTACTTC. Translating it yields CASSILRGGGQGTQYF.

This chain links TRBV18 with TRBJ1-5; unclear D gene. From germline, CDR1 is KGHSH and CDR2 LQKENI. The germline V and J ends were trimmed by 1 base and 1 base, with 11 bases remaining between them. The CDR3 length is 16 residues. The CDR3 protein is CASSPLGIGSNQPQHF. CDR3 DNA: TGTGCCAGCTCACCACTCGGGATCGGGAGCAATCAGCCCCAGCATTTT.

This sequence joins TRBV11-2 and TRBJ2-5; D is uncertain. The CDR3 sequence is 13 residues long. CDR1 and CDR2 (germline): SGHAT, FQNNGV. Between the trimmed V and J ends, which lost 3 bases and 5 bases, there was a span of 10 bases. The CDR3 reads CASSFVGGETQYF. CDR3 nucleotides: TGTGCCAGCAGCTTTGTAGGTGGCGAGACCCAGTACTTC.

The sample holds a few counts of this clone. This chain uses TRBV10-2 with TRBJ1-1; 7 bases line up with TRBD1. Losses at the gene ends were 6 bases for V and 4 bases for J; bases not matched to a gene: 11. This CDR3 spans 15 amino acids. Germline V gene data show CDR1 as WSHSY and CDR2 as SAAADI. The CDR3 DNA sequence: TGCGCCAGCAGGAACCTCGGGACAGTTGGCACTGAAGCTTTCTTT. It is translated as CASRNLGTVGTEAFF.

This clone was seen once. The rearrangement joins TRBV20-1 to TRBJ1-1; unclear D gene. The CDR3 runs 10 residues. Trimming shortened V by 3 bases and J by 11 bases, and 10 bases separated the two germline ends. Per the germline V gene, CDR1 is DFQATT and CDR2 is SNEGSKA (reference sequence). The CDR3, as DNA: TGCAGTGCTAGTCAAATCGTCGCTTTCTTT. Translated, it gives CSASQIVAFF.

This sequence joins TRBV5-6 and TRBJ2-3; 8 bases fit TRBD2. Trimming took 2 bases from V and 2 from J; bases not matched to a gene: 7. This CDR3 comprises 16 residues. The germline V gene encodes CDR1 SGHDT and CDR2 YYEEEE. CDR3 nucleotides: TGTGCCAGCAGCTTCGGAGCGGGGGCCCTCACAGATACGCAGTATTTT. Translating it yields CASSFGAGALTDTQYF.